This T cell receptor (beta chain) derives from a study of T cells in Graves' hyperthyroidism and ophthalmopathy. Study as a whole: Sampling of peripheral blood happened at initial diagnosis, prior to any treatment.

Researchers amplified the TCR beta CDR3 regions from RNA transcripts. In the first-round RT-PCR of the TCR CDR3, the HTBI primer set was used. Using its own MiXCR run on the multiplex PCR reads, TCRdb lists one record per CDR3 protein. This table has approximately 690,000 distinct CDR3 sequences, less than 25% appearing once. This CDR3 is 15 amino acids long. The V end lost 4 bases, the J end lost 2 bases, and 13 bases lay between the germline ends. Germline V gene lookup returns CDR1 ENHRY and CDR2 SYGVKD. This clonotype was recorded a few times. The chain employs TRBV10-3 and TRBJ2-3, with D hard to call. The source of this sequence is a man aged 30-40 years with Graves' ophthalmopathy. The specimen was blood. Here the CDR3 reads CAISVSRQHTDTQYF. For the CDR3, the DNA is TGTGCCATCAGTGTCTCACGACAACACACAGATACGCAGTATTTT.